This record covers a single T cell receptor beta chain. Its antigen target is currently unknown. One base away there is no much larger clone; base qualities are not given. The immunoSEQ Assay, a bias-controlled multiplex PCR, was used to amplify TCRbeta CDR3 regions from genomic DNA. In the source study's methods: The number of nucleated cells in each sample was estimated from the amplification of reference gene primers within the assay. To quantify the absolute abundance of each unique TCRbeta CDR3 rearrangement, sequence reads were collapsed and filtered. For each sample, productive Simpson clonality was calculated as the square root of Simpson's diversity index across productive rearrangements. The immuneACCESS repertoire file appears here via TCRdb, limited to in-frame rearrangements. These files lack a portion of the clones; in checked studies, under half of the deficit traces to unresolved V genes, and the cause of the others is not known. Clone size and V and J calls were adopted from that table, with D and trimming inferred from the DNA. This sample has over 55,000 clones in its table, and 60% to 75% of those were observed once. About a third of the sample goes to the ten largest clones.

V loses 4 bases at its end and J loses 8 bases; junction bases beyond the gene matches: 5. The CDR3, cysteine through phenylalanine, is 12 amino acids long. Only the CDR3 part of the read is kept: 36 bases, read in frame from the first base. This entry comes from a study of blood T cell repertoires in COVID-19 (dated by TCRdb to 2019 to 2021). Looking at the study overall: Collaborator samples came from the United States, Italy and Spain and covered acute and convalescent phases of COVID-19. The prospective study material was composed of cDNA or gDNA derived from T cells, B-cell-depleted T cells, or PBMCs. Subjects who had been exposed to COVID-19, were actively infected with it, or had recovered from it provided the deeply sampled blood TCRbeta repertoires that made up the dataset. A freely available public database, intended as a resource for researchers studying the immune response to SARS-CoV-2, is where the repertoires were released. Samples were obtained from the ongoing ImmuneRACE study (first 160 participants) and from 950 to 1,500 subjects provided by 6 global collaborators. A de-identified subject ID, COVID-19 status, age in years and sex were almost always included in the sample metadata. Where available, HLA class I and class II types were taken from metadata supplied by the sample provider and were not determined by assay-based typing. Here is what the overall study found, with its caveats: Clinical and demographic metadata were provided uncurated, with the amount varying by source and participant.

Each collaborating institution followed its own protocols to collect whole blood in K2EDTA tubes. Collaborator samples were shipped for TCRbeta analysis as frozen whole blood, isolated PBMCs, or DNA extracted from either sample type. Sequencing was carried out using peripheral blood. The source is a woman in her 70s with acute or convalescent COVID-19. The chain employs TRBV12-3 or TRBV12-4 and TRBJ2-7; 7 junctional bases match TRBD1. The CDR3 region: CASSSDRVKQYF. DNA sequence: TGTGCCAGCAGTTCCGACAGGGTGAAGCAGTACTTC.